This T cell receptor (beta chain) was documented in a study of blood T cells in healthy people across ages. Germline-derived CDR1 and CDR2 are MNHEY and SMNVEV (reference sequence). CDR3 length equals 16 residues. The ends lost 5 bases at V and 1 base at J; junction bases unmatched: 9. The authors ran a second PCR of 7 to 11 cycles using a sample-barcoded 5' primer and a J-beta primer mix. TCRdb itself ran the 5' RACE reads through MiXCR, one entry per CDR3 protein. This sample has more than 650,000 distinct CDR3 sequences, with roughly 24% found just once. This clonotype turned up a few times. The same sample was also studied in work on T cells of mothers and their children. Turning to that study: Slightly, though not significantly, more overlap was seen in related than in unrelated mother-child pairs.

This TCR was sampled from a boy younger than 18 in good health. Sequenced: blood. J is TRBJ2-3 and V is TRBV27; TRBD2 matches at 7 bases. This CDR3 reads CASSPARTSRTDTQYF. The CDR3 DNA sequence: TGTGCCAGCAGTCCCGCACGGACTAGTCGCACAGATACGCAGTATTTT.